A selection of T cell receptor beta chains follows, all from one sample in a study of OX40 agonist ivuxolimab in advanced cancers. The assay was immunoSEQ multiplex PCR, and TCRdb's table has in-frame clones only and misses some. The sample has 15,000 or so clones; about 79% are singletons. The material was CD4+ or CD8+ T cells sorted from blood, obtained in a trial of the OX40 agonist ivuxolimab. These receptor sequences come from an adult with an advanced solid tumor such as melanoma, head and neck, liver or kidney cancer. The CDR3 runs from the conserved cysteine through the conserved F or W. A D gene is named only where the DNA matches it firmly. The size of a clone is reported for some rows only, either as once, few or many, or as a class for expanded clones.

CDR3 DNA	CDR3 protein	D gene	V gene	J gene	clone size
TGTGCCAGCAGCCATTCCGGGGGTGGGAGCACAGATACGCAGTATTTT	CASSHSGGGSTDTQYF	.	TRBV6-4	TRBJ2-3	few
TGTGCCAGCAGTTTATACGATACGCAGTATTTT	CASSLYDTQYF	.	TRBV27	TRBJ2-3	.
TGTGCCAGCAGCCAAGGACTAGAGGGGAATGGGGGCGAGCAGTACTTC	CASSQGLEGNGGEQYF	TRBD2	TRBV5-4	TRBJ2-7	.
TGTGCCTGGGAGGGGGTGACAGGGGGCTACACCTTC	CAWEGVTGGYTF	TRBD1	TRBV30	TRBJ1-2	.
TGTGCCAGCAGCTTAGGAGGGATGTGGAACGGGGAGCTGTTTTTT	CASSLGGMWNGELFF	.	TRBV11-1	TRBJ2-2	.
TGTGCTAGTGGTTTCAGGGGACCCGGGAGGGCCGCCTACGAGCAGTACTTC	CASGFRGPGRAAYEQYF	TRBD2	TRBV12-5	TRBJ2-7	.
TGTGCCAGCAGACGGACGGACGGGGTATCTGAAGCTTTCTTT	CASRRTDGVSEAFF	.	TRBV9	TRBJ1-1	.
TGTGCCAGCAGTTCCGGACTAGTGGGGTACAATGAGCAGTTCTTC	CASSSGLVGYNEQFF	TRBD2	TRBV27	TRBJ2-1	.
TGTGCCAGCAGCTTAGGCGTCTTCGCACACGAGCAGTACTTC	CASSLGVFAHEQYF	.	TRBV11-2	TRBJ2-7	.
TGTGCCAGCAGCATAATACAGGGGATTTTGGGTGGCTACACCTTC	CASSIIQGILGGYTF	TRBD1	TRBV7-9	TRBJ1-2	.
TGCGCCAGCAGCCAAGTTTTAGGGGGCAATCAGCCCCAGCATTTT	CASSQVLGGNQPQHF	.	TRBV4-1	TRBJ1-5	.
TGCGCCAGCAGCTTATCAACTGGGGCCAACGTCCTGACTTTC	CASSLSTGANVLTF	.	TRBV5-1	TRBJ2-6	.
TGTGCCAGCAGCTCTGGCAATCAGCCCCAGCATTTT	CASSSGNQPQHF	.	TRBV7-9	TRBJ1-5	.
TGTGCCAGCACCTCTTTCGGTACGCAGTATTTT	CASTSFGTQYF	.	TRBV27	TRBJ2-3	few
TGTGCCAGCACCCCTCGCTCCGATCGGGAGACCCAGTACTTC	CASTPRSDRETQYF	.	TRBV6-6	TRBJ2-5	.
TGTGCCAGCAGTTACAAGGGAACTTGGGGAGAGACCCAGTACTTC	CASSYKGTWGETQYF	.	TRBV6-5	TRBJ2-5	.
TGTGCCAGCAGTTTCCAGGGGTACACCGGGGAGCTGTTTTTT	CASSFQGYTGELFF	.	TRBV28	TRBJ2-2	.
TGCGCCAGCAGCTCCAACAGGGTGGAGAGGTACGAGCAGTACTTC	CASSSNRVERYEQYF	.	TRBV5-1	TRBJ2-7	once
TGCGCCAGCAGCCCCGGGACTAGCGGGAGGAAGACCCAGTACTTC	CASSPGTSGRKTQYF	TRBD2	TRBV5-1	TRBJ2-5	.
TGTGCCAGCAGCTATCCCGGGGAGACCCAGTACTTC	CASSYPGETQYF	.	TRBV27	TRBJ2-5	.
TGCGCCAGCAGCTATTCTTCGGGAGCCGGGGAGCTGTTTTTT	CASSYSSGAGELFF	.	TRBV4-1	TRBJ2-2	.
TGTGCCAGCTTCGAGGGACAGGAACAATCTGGGGCCAACGTCCTGACTTTC	CASFEGQEQSGANVLTF	TRBD1	TRBV28	TRBJ2-6	.
TGTGCCAGCAGTGAAGCGGGGGGGAAATGGAATGGCTACACCTTC	CASSEAGGKWNGYTF	.	TRBV6-1	TRBJ1-2	.
TGTGCCAGCAGCCCACCAGGGGCAGGGGTTTACGAGCAGTACTTC	CASSPPGAGVYEQYF	.	TRBV5-4	TRBJ2-7	.
TGTGCCAGCACTCCTACAGGGGGTCTGCGCTACACCTTC	CASTPTGGLRYTF	TRBD1	TRBV27	TRBJ1-2	.
TGCGCCAGCAGCCAAGACGCCGCTCGGGACAACACTGAAGCTTTCTTT	CASSQDAARDNTEAFF	.	TRBV4-1	TRBJ1-1	.
TGTGCCACCCAGGTTACCCCCTACAATGAGCAGTTCTTC	CATQVTPYNEQFF	.	TRBV19	TRBJ2-1	.
TGTGCCAGCCGGGGGGGGCCGGGAGGACCTTACAATGAGCAGTTCTTC	CASRGGPGGPYNEQFF	TRBD2	TRBV28	TRBJ2-1	.
TGTGCCAGCAGCTTGAGAGGGGTGGGAGGCTACACCTTC	CASSLRGVGGYTF	.	TRBV5-5	TRBJ1-2	.
TGTGCCAGCAGTTACGACAGGGACAGCTCCTACAATGAGCAGTTCTTC	CASSYDRDSSYNEQFF	TRBD1	TRBV28	TRBJ2-1	.
TGTGCCAGTAGTAGTCCGGGACTAGGGGGGCAAGAGACCCAGTACTTC	CASSSPGLGGQETQYF	TRBD2	TRBV19	TRBJ2-5	.
TGTGCCATCAGTAAGGAAGAAACGTGGATCGTCGCCCAGTACTTC	CAISKEETWIVAQYF	.	TRBV10-3	TRBJ2-5	.
TGTGCCAGCAGCTTCGGGACAGCGCAGACCCAGTACTTC	CASSFGTAQTQYF	TRBD1	TRBV5-4	TRBJ2-5	.
TGCGCCAGCAGTCTAACACTCGCACAAAGTCGGGCCAACGTCCTGACTTTC	CASSLTLAQSRANVLTF	.	TRBV10-1	TRBJ2-6	.
TGTGCCAGTAGTATAGATCTAGCCACCCGGGATGGCTACACCTTC	CASSIDLATRDGYTF	.	TRBV19	TRBJ1-2	hyperexpanded
TGTGCCAGCAGCCAAGATTTGAGCACTGAAGCTTTCTTT	CASSQDLSTEAFF	.	TRBV14	TRBJ1-1	.
TGTGCCAGTGGGGACGGGCTTAACTATGGCTACACCTTC	CASGDGLNYGYTF	.	TRBV19	TRBJ1-2	.
TGTGCCAGCAGTGAAGGGCCTTTAGGCGCTCAGCCCCAGCATTTT	CASSEGPLGAQPQHF	.	TRBV6-1	TRBJ1-5	.
TGTGCCTGGACCCTTACTGGAAACACCATATATTTT	CAWTLTGNTIYF	.	TRBV30	TRBJ1-3	.
TGCAGCGTTGAAGATCCGGCGGGGCCCAGGAGGGAGCAGTACTTC	CSVEDPAGPRREQYF	.	TRBV29-1	TRBJ2-7	.
TGTGCCAGCAGCTTAAGTTTGGGTGATGGGCGCCCGTTTGTCTATGAGCAGTTCTTC	CASSLSLGDGRPFVYEQFF	.	TRBV13	TRBJ2-1	.
TGCAGCGTTGACCAGGGGGACTACGAGCAGTACTTC	CSVDQGDYEQYF	TRBD1	TRBV29-1	TRBJ2-7	.
TGTGCCAGCAGATCGGACGGCTACGAGCAGTACTTC	CASRSDGYEQYF	.	TRBV13	TRBJ2-7	medium-sized
TGTGCCAGCAGCTTAGAGGGCGGGGAGCTGTTTTTT	CASSLEGGELFF	.	TRBV13	TRBJ2-2	.
TGTGCCTGGAGTGACCTAGCAGGAGATCTGGGCAATGAGCAGTTCTTC	CAWSDLAGDLGNEQFF	.	TRBV30	TRBJ2-1	.
TGTGCCAGCAGCCAACGGGACATACTAAGCACAGATACGCAGTATTTT	CASSQRDILSTDTQYF	.	TRBV7-6	TRBJ2-3	.
TGCGCCAGCAGCCAACACCCCTACCTTGGGACTAGCGGGGGGACAGATACGCAGTATTTT	CASSQHPYLGTSGGTDTQYF	TRBD2	TRBV4-1	TRBJ2-3	.
TGTGCCAGCAGTTTGGGAGGCCGCGGAACGAATTCACCCCTCCACTTT	CASSLGGRGTNSPLHF	.	TRBV27	TRBJ1-6	once
TGTGCCAGCAGTGACTCGGCGGTCTCCTACAATGAGCAGTTCTTC	CASSDSAVSYNEQFF	.	TRBV6-4	TRBJ2-1	.
TGTGCCTACGATGCGGGATCCTACAATGAGCAGTTCTTC	CAYDAGSYNEQFF	.	TRBV5-4	TRBJ2-1	.
TGTGCCAGCAGCTTAGTGCGGGGCAGACAGTTGGCCGGGGAGCTGTTTTTT	CASSLVRGRQLAGELFF	.	TRBV7-8	TRBJ2-2	.
TGTGCCAGCAGCTTTTCTACGCGGTCGAACACCGGGGAGCTGTTTTTT	CASSFSTRSNTGELFF	.	TRBV5-8	TRBJ2-2	.
TGTGCCAGTAGTATATCGGAAGGGACCCCCTACAATGAGCAGTTCTTC	CASSISEGTPYNEQFF	.	TRBV19	TRBJ2-1	once
TGTGCCAGCAGCCCAGGGGTGGCCACTGAAGCTTTCTTT	CASSPGVATEAFF	.	TRBV9	TRBJ1-1	.
TGTGCCAGTAGTCTTCTAGCGGGAGTAAACAATGAGCAGTTCTTC	CASSLLAGVNNEQFF	TRBD2	TRBV19	TRBJ2-1	.
TGTGCCAGCAGTGACAGCTCCTACAATGAGCAGTTCTTC	CASSDSSYNEQFF	.	TRBV6-1	TRBJ2-1	few
TGTGCCAGCAGCTTAGTGGCAGACTACGGCTACACCTTC	CASSLVADYGYTF	.	TRBV7-9	TRBJ1-2	.
TGTGCCAGCAGCAAAACACCGGGCAATGAGCAGTTCTTC	CASSKTPGNEQFF	.	TRBV11-3	TRBJ2-1	.
TGTGCCAGCAGCTTGGGAGGACTAGGCTACGAGCAGTACTTC	CASSLGGLGYEQYF	TRBD2	TRBV5-6	TRBJ2-7	.